One sample yielded the 9 T cell receptor beta chains listed below, sequenced in a study of blood T cell repertoires in COVID-19. Some clones are missing from TCRdb's copy, which holds only in-frame ones; the method was immunoSEQ multiplex PCR. The sample has 100,000 to 150,000 clones; roughly 80% are singletons. Sequences were obtained from peripheral blood. The receptors originated from a human donor in a cohort sampled during active COVID-19.

This clone was counted only a few times. The J gene is TRBJ2-7, the V gene TRBV28; a possible D gene is TRBD1 (7 bases). CDR1 and CDR2 from the germline V gene are MDHEN and SYDVKM. CDR3 length: 13 amino acids. Trimming took off 11 bases at V and 7 bases at J, with 21 bases between the two ends. This chain's CDR3 is CASGGTVLGEQYF. As DNA, the CDR3 is TGTGCCTCAGGAGGGACAGTCTTGGGGGAGCAGTACTTC.

This clone appeared once. The V call is TRBV20-1, the J call TRBJ2-1; the match to TRBD2 covers 7 bases. Germline V gene lookup returns CDR1 DFQATT and CDR2 SNEGSKA (reference sequence). The trim removed 3 bases at V and 7 bases at J, leaving 6 bases unmatched. The CDR3 sequence is 13 residues long. DNA for the CDR3: TGCAGTGCTAGTCGGGGAGGGAGTAATGAGCAGTTCTTC. This sequence encodes CSASRGGSNEQFF.

The chain is built from TRBV28 and TRBJ1-5, with a weak D call TRBD1 (6 bases). Trimming took off 2 bases at V and 5 bases at J, with 7 bases between the two ends. Per the germline V gene, CDR1 is MDHEN and CDR2 is SYDVKM. The CDR3 runs 13 residues. CDR3 sequence reads: CASSLGQYQPQHF. CDR3 sequence (DNA): TGTGCCAGCAGTTTAGGACAGTATCAGCCCCAGCATTTT.

The chain is built from TRBV19 and TRBJ2-7; TRBD1 agrees at 10 bases. This CDR3 region has 14 residues. CDR1 and CDR2 from the germline V gene are LNHDA and SQIVND (reference sequence). Losses at the gene ends were 3 bases for V and 3 bases for J; bases not matched to a gene: 2. The CDR3 protein is CASSMGQGSYEQYF. In DNA, the CDR3 is TGTGCCAGTAGTATGGGACAGGGGAGCTACGAGCAGTACTTC.

The genes are TRBV25-1 and TRBJ2-7; the match to TRBD2 covers 15 bases. V lost 3 bases to trimming and J lost 3 bases; unmatched junction nucleotides: 3. CDR1 MGHDK and CDR2 SYGVNS come from the germline V gene. The CDR3 is made up of 16 amino acids. The DNA of the CDR3 is TGTGCCAGCAGTGAGGGACTAGCGGGAGGAGGCTACGAGCAGTACTTC. Translating it yields CASSEGLAGGGYEQYF.

The gene calls are TRBV6-5 and TRBJ2-7; 13 bases agree with TRBD2. The length of the CDR3 is 15 residues. V shed 5 bases and J 1 base; nucleotides not matched to a gene: 2. Germline V gene data show CDR1 as MNHEY and CDR2 as SVGAGI. The CDR3 protein is CASSKLAGGSYEQYF. CDR3 DNA: TGTGCCAGCAGTAAACTAGCGGGAGGGTCCTACGAGCAGTACTTC.

CDR3: CATSDPDRETEAFF. The CDR3 DNA reads as TGTGCCACCAGTGACCCAGACAGGGAAACTGAAGCTTTCTTT. J is TRBJ1-1 and V is TRBV24-1; TRBD1 matches at 7 bases. The ends lost 4 bases at V and 5 bases at J; junction bases unmatched: 6. In germline, CDR1 is KGHDR, CDR2 SFDVKD. The CDR3 totals 14 residues.

The chain employs TRBV11-3 and TRBJ2-7; 8 bases fit TRBD1. The V and J ends lost 5 bases and 0 bases, in that order; junction bases with no gene match: 6. The CDR3 totals 15 residues. Germline CDR1 is SGHNT and CDR2 is YENEEA. The CDR3 DNA reads as TGTGCCAGCAGCCTCTCAGGGGGCCGCTCCTACGAGCAGTACTTC. This gives the protein CASSLSGGRSYEQYF. Complete variable domain (other parts from reference TRBV11-3 and TRBJ2-7): EAGVVQSPRYKIIEKKQPVAFWCNPISGHNTLYWYLQNLGQGPELLIRYENEEAVDDSQLPKDRFSAERLKGVDSTLKIQPAELGDSAVYLCASSLSGGRSYEQYFGPGTRLTVT.

This clone was seen a few times. The CDR3 spells CASSLSRGRNSPLHF. Written as DNA, the CDR3 is TGTGCCAGCAGTCTATCCCGGGGGAGAAATTCACCCCTCCACTTT. The rearrangement joins TRBV3-1 (or the pseudogene TRBV3-2) to TRBJ1-6; a weak D match, TRBD1 (5 bases). The CDR3 length is 15 residues. V was trimmed by 6 bases and J by 7 bases, leaving 16 bases between them. Germline CDR1 is LGHDT and CDR2 is YNNKEL (reference sequence).